This TCR beta chain was identified in a study of T cell responses to AZD1222 COVID-19 vaccine (dated by TCRdb to the early 2020s). Some background on the complete study: TCR sequencing was performed for roughly 250 trial participants, of whom about 200 were given two doses of AZD1222 and approximately 25 were given two doses of MenACWY control vaccine. Trial participants were enrolled by age into 18-55, 56-69 and 70-plus year subgroups, with 148, 28 and 57 TCR-sequenced participants respectively. What the authors observed across the whole study: Because no day 14 peak-response samples were available, repertoires were characterized only after the peak T cell response. Spike-specific TCR breadth and depth rose significantly after two AZD1222 doses compared with day 0 and with MenACWY recipients. Participants were mostly white British, with more females than males. The authors suggested clonal diversity may have been underestimated. Vaccine-associated CD4 TCRs spanned the whole spike protein, with dominant responses in regions 160-218 and 743-854. Nearly half of unique spike-specific TCRs reportedly recognized epitopes outside regions mutated in the B.1.351 and B.1.1.7 variants. Conclusions about previously exposed vaccinees are limited, since just 6 or 7 AZD1222 recipients were seropositive for SARS-CoV-2 at baseline. The 56-69-year group was small, and its depth increase did not reach significance, likely because of low power.

According to the germline V gene, CDR1 reads KGHSH and CDR2 reads LQKENI. The CDR3 spans 15 residues, from the cysteine through the phenylalanine. The only DNA kept is the CDR3, 45 bases in frame from the first base. V loses 3 bases of germline sequence and J loses 0 bases, and the interval between the two ends is 10 bases. About this clone: Its recognized antigen is unknown. The sample holds no much larger clone one base away, and base qualities are not on file.

Interpreted using the paper, the time point label stands for: baseline before first vaccination. Read against the paper, the sample's treatment or condition label means: meningococcal conjugate vaccine given as trial control. Vaccinee samples were obtained from the UK trials COV001 and COV002, which included a single-blind randomized controlled phase 2/3 trial of AZD1222 (ChAdOx1 nCoV-19) in healthy adults. Trial participant PBMC samples were collected at day 0 and day 28 after the second dose for TCRbeta chain sequencing. The CDR3 regions of human TCRbeta chains were analyzed by immunosequencing. The original pipeline was this. TCRs in the repertoires were compared against a reference library of SARS-CoV-2-specific TCRs that had been generated with the MIRA antigen-specificity platform. Breadth was defined as the fraction of unique TCRs that were SARS-CoV-2-associated, and depth was defined as the fraction of total T cells that were SARS-CoV-2-associated. Using the MIRA data, each spike-specific TCR was assigned both to the spike region to which the TCR was reactive and to a CD4 or CD8 class. Log10-transformed breadth and depth values were compared by one-way ANOVA with Sidak's multiple comparisons tests. Not all clones reach the TCRdb copy of this immuneACCESS table, which keeps in-frame sequences only. Checked studies attribute under half of the gap to unresolved V genes and leave the rest unexplained. V and J calls and clone size come straight from that table; D and trimming were deduced from the DNA. Within this sample are about 150,000 clones, with about nine tenths of them counted one time only. The ten largest account for 5.5% of the sample.

Sample: peripheral blood, taken on day 0 of MenACWY control vaccination. The source is an adult in good health. The chain couples TRBV18 to TRBJ2-3; TRBD2 is possibly the D segment (6 matching bases). The bases are TGTGCCAGCTCACCTTGGGGGACTAGCACAGATACGCAGTATTTT. Its protein is CASSPWGTSTDTQYF. With the rest looked up from the reference TRBV18 and TRBJ2-3 genes rather than sequenced, the full variable domain is NAGVMQNPRHLVRRRGQEARLRCSPMKGHSHVYWYRQLPEEGLKFMVYLQKENIIDESGMPKERFSAEFPKEGPSILRIQQVVRGDSAAYFCASSPWGTSTDTQYFGPGTRLTVL.